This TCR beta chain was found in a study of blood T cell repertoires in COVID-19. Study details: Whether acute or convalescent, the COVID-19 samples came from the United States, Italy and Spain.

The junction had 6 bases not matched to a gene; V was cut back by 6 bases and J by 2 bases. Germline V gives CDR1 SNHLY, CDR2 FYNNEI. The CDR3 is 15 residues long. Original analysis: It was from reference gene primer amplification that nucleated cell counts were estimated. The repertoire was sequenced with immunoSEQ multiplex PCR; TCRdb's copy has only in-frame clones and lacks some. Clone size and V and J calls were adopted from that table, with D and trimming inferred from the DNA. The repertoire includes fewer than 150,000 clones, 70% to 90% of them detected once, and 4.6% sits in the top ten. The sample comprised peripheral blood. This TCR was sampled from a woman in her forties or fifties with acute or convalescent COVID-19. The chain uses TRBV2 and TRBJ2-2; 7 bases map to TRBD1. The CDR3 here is CASSPQGVNTGELFF. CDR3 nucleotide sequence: TGTGCCAGCAGCCCCCAGGGGGTTAACACCGGGGAGCTGTTTTTT.